The 24 T cell receptor beta chains reported below all come from one sample, sequenced in a study of Graves' ophthalmopathy and Graves' hyperthyroidism. RNA transcripts served as template for amplifying TCR beta CDR3 sequences. A first-round RT-PCR used HTBI primers, followed by a second-round multiplex PCR. MiXCR, run by TCRdb on the multiplex PCR reads, gives a single entry per CDR3 protein. The repertoire holds hundreds of thousands of distinct CDR3 sequences, 20% to 25% seen once, with roughly 6.9% in the top ten. The sample was peripheral blood. These receptors were collected from a woman under 30 with stable Graves' hyperthyroidism. Some clones in this sample may be carry-over from other donors' samples.

This clonotype has at least ten counts. V gene TRBV6-4 combines with J gene TRBJ2-7; D is perhaps TRBD2 (5 bases). Germline-derived CDR1 and CDR2 are MRHNA and SNTAGT. This CDR3 has 18 amino acids. Trimming removed 6 bases at V and 5 bases at J, with 29 bases between. The CDR3 coding sequence is TGTGCCAGCAGGCGGGCCTGGGCCGGGCCGCTTACGGTCCACGAGCAGTACTTC. Encoded protein: CASRRAWAGPLTVHEQYF.

This clonotype was seen repeatedly, ten times or more. CDR3 DNA: TGTGCCAGTAGTGCCTACTCGGGACAGCCGCCTTGGGAGCAGTACTTC. Translated, it gives CASSAYSGQPPWEQYF. V and J are TRBV19 and TRBJ2-7; the match to TRBD1 covers 7 bases. V trimming: 5 bases; J trimming: 7 bases; junction bases outside the gene matches: 17. The CDR3 contains 16 residues. In germline, CDR1 is LNHDA, CDR2 SQIVND (reference sequence).

For this clonotype: The junction differs from germline at one of its ends, possibly a read error. The V gene is TRBV2, the J gene TRBJ2-4; 9 bases align to TRBD2. The CDR3 covers 11 residues. The germline V gene has CDR1 SNHLY and CDR2 FYNNEI. CDR3 DNA sequence: TGTGCCAGCAGGAACGTTCGGACTAGCGTCTTC. Translating it yields CASRNVRTSVF.

Ten or more counts support this clonotype. The rearrangement joins TRBV6-1 to TRBJ1-6; D is uncertain. Germline CDR1 and CDR2: MNHNS and SASEGT. This CDR3 spans 14 amino acids. Trimming shortened V by 10 bases and J by 5 bases, and 15 bases separated the two germline ends. DNA for the CDR3: TGTGCCACCTCGGCGGGAAAGGATAATTCACCCCTCCACTTT. Its protein is CATSAGKDNSPLHF.

On this clonotype: One base away lies a much larger clone, so this may be a sequencing read error. The V and J genes are TRBV6-1 and TRBJ2-5; D possibly corresponds to TRBD1 (5 bases). This CDR3 is 15 amino acids long. Germline V gene sequence: CDR1 MNHNS, CDR2 SASEGT. CDR3 loop: CASRRSDSLVETKYF. The CDR3 DNA is TGTGCCAGCAGGCGGTCCGACAGCCTGGTGGAGACCAAGTACTTC.

The count of this clonotype is one. One end of the junction is discordant with germline, which a read error may explain. The chain recombines TRBV2 with TRBJ2-7; D is undetermined. The CDR3 sequence is 13 residues long. Germline-derived CDR1 and CDR2 are SNHLY and FYNNEI. CDR3 residues: CASSEILSYDQYF. The CDR3 DNA sequence: TGTGCCAGCAGTGAAATTCTCTCCTACGATCAGTACTTC.

This clonotype came up many times. The chain recombines TRBV7-9 with TRBJ1-5; weak D call: TRBD1 (5 bases). The CDR3 spans 14 residues. The germline V gene encodes CDR1 SEHNR and CDR2 FQNEAQ (reference sequence). The V end was cut by 1 base, the J end by 4 bases, with 8 bases between. Written as DNA, the CDR3 is TGTGCCAGCAGCTTAGACGGGGCAAATCAGCCCCAGCATTTT. It encodes CASSLDGANQPQHF.

The rearrangement joins TRBV27 to TRBJ1-2; no clear D gene. Trimming removed 6 bases at V and 4 bases at J, with 21 bases between. Germline loops: CDR1 MNHEY, CDR2 SMNVEV (reference sequence). The CDR3 is 16 amino acids. CDR3 amino acids: CASRGFPGPGFYGYTF. The CDR3 coding sequence is TGTGCCAGCAGGGGTTTTCCGGGTCCGGGGTTCTATGGCTACACCTTC.

There are many counts of this clonotype. This chain uses TRBV12-3 or TRBV12-4 with TRBJ2-2; D not certain. This CDR3 comprises 12 residues. The V and J ends lost 6 bases and 6 bases respectively, with 8 bases between them. CDR3: CASSRSAGELFF. The CDR3 bases are TGTGCCAGCAGCCGCTCCGCCGGGGAGCTGTTTTTT.

This clonotype was seen repeatedly, ten times or more. The chain joins TRBV28 to TRBJ2-7; either TRBD1 or TRBD2 may fit D (5 bases each). V was clipped by 7 bases and J by 7 bases, with 20 bases between them. Germline V CDR1 and CDR2: MDHEN, SYDVKM. This CDR3 has 14 residues. The CDR3: CASTSRGRAGEQYF. The CDR3, as DNA: TGTGCCAGCACCTCCCGGGGCAGGGCAGGAGAGCAGTACTTC.

The chain uses TRBV2 and TRBJ2-5; D tentatively fits TRBD1 or TRBD2 (7 bases each). The CDR3 spans 16 residues. Trimming pared 6 bases from V and 2 bases from J, leaving 19 bases between. CDR1 and CDR2 from the germline V gene are SNHLY and FYNNEI. In nucleotides, the CDR3 is TGTGCCAGCAGGGGGGGGACAGTCTCCTTTCAAGAGACCCAGTACTTC. Its translation is CASRGGTVSFQETQYF.

This clonotype came up a few times. This rearrangement joins TRBV4-3 to TRBJ1-5; no definite D call. The CDR3 has 13 amino acids. CDR1 and CDR2 from the germline V gene are LGHNA and YSLEER. V was cut by 0 bases and J by 6 bases, with 6 bases left in between. The CDR3 region is CASSQDEVQPQHF. The CDR3 DNA follows: TGCGCCAGCAGCCAAGACGAGGTTCAGCCCCAGCATTTT.

The chain uses TRBV12-3 or TRBV12-4 and TRBJ1-1; a weak D match, TRBD1 (6 bases). The CDR3 sequence is 11 residues long. Trimming cost V 7 bases and J 14 bases, with 17 bases left between them. This CDR3 is CASTRRGGWFF. Here the CDR3 DNA reads TGTGCCAGCACCCGAAGGGGGGGGTGGTTCTTT.

This clonotype was recorded many times. The chain employs TRBV6-5 and TRBJ2-7; D is unclear. V was pared by 0 bases and J by 0 bases, with 12 bases between. The germline V gene has CDR1 MNHEY and CDR2 SVGAGI. The CDR3 runs to 16 residues. The CDR3 DNA reads TGTGCCAGCAGTTACTCGACACGCCAACCCTCCTACGAGCAGTACTTC. This encodes CASSYSTRQPSYEQYF.

This clonotype was counted ten times or more. This rearrangement joins TRBV27 to TRBJ1-1; no firm D call. The CDR3 extends over 14 amino acids. With 2 bases removed from V and 5 bases from J, the gap between germline ends came to 12 bases. Looked up from germline, CDR1 is MNHEY and CDR2 is SMNVEV (reference sequence). CDR3 in amino acids: CASSLKPGGTEAFF. The CDR3 region has the DNA TGTGCCAGCAGTTTAAAACCGGGCGGGACTGAAGCTTTCTTT.

This rearrangement joins TRBV28 to TRBJ2-7, with a weak D call TRBD2 (5 bases). Germline-derived CDR1 and CDR2 are MDHEN and SYDVKM. The V gene lost 2 bases and the J gene lost 4 bases, with 15 bases spanning the gap. The CDR3 totals 15 residues. The CDR3 is CASSLGTEETYEQYF. The CDR3 coding sequence is TGTGCCAGCAGTTTAGGTACGGAGGAGACATACGAGCAGTACTTC.

The table lists this clonotype with many counts. This chain joins TRBV11-2 and TRBJ2-5; 9 bases are shared with TRBD1. Germline CDR1 is SGHAT and CDR2 is FQNNGV. V shed 6 bases, J shed 5 bases, and the junction held 10 bases outside the gene matches. This CDR3 is 15 amino acids long. CDR3 sequence: CASSITGGYTETQYF. The CDR3 nucleotides are TGTGCCAGCAGTATTACAGGGGGCTATACTGAGACCCAGTACTTC. The whole variable domain, remainder taken from reference TRBV11-2 and TRBJ2-5, is EAGVAQSPRYKIIEKRQSVAFWCNPISGHATLYWYQQILGQGPKLLIQFQNNGVVDDSQLPKDRFSAERLKGVDSTLKIQPAKLEDSAVYLCASSITGGYTETQYFGPGTRLLVL.

This clonotype was recorded at least ten times. CDR3 region: CASSLNSEGYTF. In nucleotides, the CDR3 is TGTGCCAGCAGCTTAAACTCGGAAGGCTACACCTTC. This chain links TRBV7-2 with TRBJ1-2; unclear D gene. Germline CDR1 and CDR2: SGHTA and FQGNSA. Trimming pared 2 bases from V and 8 bases from J, leaving 9 bases between. This CDR3 comprises 12 residues. The full variable domain, rest sourced from reference TRBV7-2 and TRBJ1-2, is GAGVSQSPSNKVTEKGKDVELRCDPISGHTALYWYRQSLGQGLEFLIYFQGNSAPDKSGLPSDRFSAERTGGSVSTLTIQRTQQEDSAVYLCASSLNSEGYTFGSGTRLTVV.

This clonotype was seen at least ten times. The gene calls are TRBV15 and TRBJ1-1, with a tentative D call TRBD1 (6 bases). Germline V CDR1 and CDR2: LNHNV, YYDKDF (reference sequence). V was shortened by 2 bases and J by 3 bases, with 13 bases between the two germline ends. The CDR3 is 15 residues long. The chain's CDR3 is CATSRTSQGYTEAFF. CDR3 in DNA: TGTGCCACCAGCAGAACTTCGCAGGGGTACACTGAAGCTTTCTTT.

Worth noting for this clonotype: An end of the junction differs from the germline gene, which may be a read error. The J gene is TRBJ1-1, the V gene TRBV14; D gene uncertain. The CDR3 extends over 13 amino acids. Germline CDR1 SGHDN, CDR2 FVKESK. CDR3 in amino acids: CASSYQMNTEALF. The CDR3 DNA follows: TGTGCCAGCAGCTATCAAATGAACACTGAAGCTCTCTTT.

The chain uses TRBV6-1 and TRBJ2-7; 11 bases agree with TRBD2. Trimming took 6 bases from V and 5 from J; bases not matched to a gene: 6. This CDR3 has 14 residues. Per the germline V gene, CDR1 is MNHNS and CDR2 is SASEGT. The CDR3 protein is CASRETSGVDEQYF. The CDR3, as DNA: TGTGCCAGCAGGGAGACTAGCGGGGTTGACGAGCAGTACTTC.

This clonotype appeared many times. V gene TRBV5-1 combines with J gene TRBJ1-1, with D tentatively TRBD1 (5 bases). The V gene's germline CDR1 is SGHRS and CDR2 YFSETQ. This CDR3 region has 15 residues. Trimming removed 3 bases at V and 2 bases at J, with 14 bases between. CDR3 bases: TGCGCCAGCAGCTGGGGCGGCAGCGATAACACTGAAGCTTTCTTT. As protein: CASSWGGSDNTEAFF.

This clonotype was seen more than once but under ten times. This sequence joins TRBV5-1 and TRBJ2-7; 9 bases map to TRBD2. This CDR3 contains 13 residues. Germline trimming cut 7 bases from V and 4 bases from J; bases unmatched to any gene: 6. Per the germline V gene, CDR1 is SGHRS and CDR2 is YFSETQ. The CDR3 loop is CASGEREAYEQYF. Written as DNA, the CDR3 is TGCGCCAGCGGAGAGCGGGAGGCTTACGAGCAGTACTTC.

This clonotype was detected ten times or more. The chain recombines TRBV12-3 or TRBV12-4 with TRBJ1-1; 8 bases fit TRBD1. V gave up 5 bases and J gave up 1 base; unmatched junction bases: 3. The CDR3 consists of 14 residues. DNA of the CDR3: TGTGCCAGCAGTCGGACAGGGAAGAACACTGAAGCTTTCTTT. Its translation is CASSRTGKNTEAFF.